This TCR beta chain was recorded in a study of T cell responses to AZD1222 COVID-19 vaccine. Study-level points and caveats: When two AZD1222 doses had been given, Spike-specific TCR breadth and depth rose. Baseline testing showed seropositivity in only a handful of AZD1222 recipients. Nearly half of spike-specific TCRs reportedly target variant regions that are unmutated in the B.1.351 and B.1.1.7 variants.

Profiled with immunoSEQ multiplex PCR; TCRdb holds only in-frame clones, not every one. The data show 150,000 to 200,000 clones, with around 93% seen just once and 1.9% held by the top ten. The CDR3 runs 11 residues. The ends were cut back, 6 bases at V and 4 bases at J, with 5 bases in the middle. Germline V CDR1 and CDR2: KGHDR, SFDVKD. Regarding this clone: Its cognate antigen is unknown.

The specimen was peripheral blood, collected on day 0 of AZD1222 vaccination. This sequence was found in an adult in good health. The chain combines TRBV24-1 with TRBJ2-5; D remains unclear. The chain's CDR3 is CATSLAETQYF. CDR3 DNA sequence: TGTGCCACCAGTCTGGCAGAGACCCAGTACTTC.